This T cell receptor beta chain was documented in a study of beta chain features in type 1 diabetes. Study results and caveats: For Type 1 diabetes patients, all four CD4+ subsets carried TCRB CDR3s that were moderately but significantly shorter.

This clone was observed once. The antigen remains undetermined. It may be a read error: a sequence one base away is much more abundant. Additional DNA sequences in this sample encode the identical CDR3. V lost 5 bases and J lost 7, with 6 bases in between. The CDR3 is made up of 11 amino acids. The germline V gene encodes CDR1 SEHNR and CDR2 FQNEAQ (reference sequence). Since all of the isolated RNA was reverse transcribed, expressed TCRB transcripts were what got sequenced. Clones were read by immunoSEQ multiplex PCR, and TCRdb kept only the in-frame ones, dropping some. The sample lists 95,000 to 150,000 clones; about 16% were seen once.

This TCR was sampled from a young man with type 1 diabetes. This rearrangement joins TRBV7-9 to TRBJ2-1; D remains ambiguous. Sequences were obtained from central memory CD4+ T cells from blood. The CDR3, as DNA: TGTGCCAGCAGCCCCGGGAATGAGCAGTTCTTC. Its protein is CASSPGNEQFF.